This is a list of T cell receptor beta chains from one sample in a study of cytomegalovirus exposure and HLA in healthy donors. The data were produced by immunoSEQ multiplex PCR, yet TCRdb's version contains in-frame clones alone and is incomplete. This table holds some 180,000 clones, more than 75% found once. The sequenced sample consisted of PBMCs. These TCRs come from a young woman in good health and CMV-seropositive. Both conserved end residues are part of each CDR3. The D gene is left open where the match is weak. Clone size is stated in some rows and not others, as once, few, many or a class when expanded.

TRBJ2-7 | TRBD1 | TRBV6-1 | 14 | few | CASSGTGPSYEQYF | TGTGCCAGCAGTGGGACAGGTCCTTCCTACGAGCAGTACTTC
TRBJ1-4 | TRBD1 | TRBV15 | 14 | - | CATSIDRGHEKLFF | TGTGCCACCAGCATAGACAGGGGGCATGAAAAACTGTTTTTT
TRBJ1-4 | TRBD1 | TRBV4-1 | 14 | - | CASSPTGTNEKLFF | TGCGCCAGCAGCCCGACAGGGACTAATGAAAAACTGTTTTTT
TRBJ2-5 | - | TRBV30 | 13 | few | CAWSVHVQETQYF | TGTGCCTGGAGTGTACATGTCCAAGAGACCCAGTACTTC
TRBJ2-3 | TRBD2 | TRBV7-9 | 15 | - | CASSSGLAVPDTQYF | TGTGCCAGCAGCTCCGGACTAGCTGTGCCAGATACGCAGTATTTT
TRBJ2-7 | - | TRBV27 | 13 | - | CASSLSEGYEQYF | TGTGCCAGCAGTTTATCGGAGGGGTACGAGCAGTACTTC
TRBJ1-1 | - | TRBV19 | 16 | few | CASMRLSGSMNTEAFF | TGTGCCAGTATGCGGTTGTCAGGGTCCATGAACACTGAAGCTTTCTTT
TRBJ2-2 | - | TRBV6-5 | 12 | - | CASRPGAGELFF | TGTGCCAGCAGACCCGGGGCCGGGGAGCTGTTTTTT
TRBJ2-6 | TRBD1 | TRBV4-2 | 19 | few | CASSHPGQGGPSGANVLTF | TGTGCCAGCAGCCACCCGGGACAGGGTGGTCCCTCTGGGGCCAACGTCCTGACTTTC
TRBJ2-1 | TRBD1 | TRBV10-1 | 12 | - | CASNTQGHEQFF | TGCGCCAGCAATACACAGGGGCATGAGCAGTTCTTC
TRBJ2-5 | TRBD1 | TRBV28 | 14 | - | CASSFRDSQETQYF | TGTGCCAGCAGTTTTAGGGACAGCCAAGAGACCCAGTACTTC
TRBJ1-2 | TRBD1 | TRBV7-6 | 13 | - | CASSLGQGQGYTF | TGTGCCAGCAGCCTAGGACAGGGTCAAGGCTACACCTTC
TRBJ2-2 | - | TRBV28 | 13 | - | CASTERSAGELFF | TGTGCCAGCACCGAGCGAAGCGCCGGGGAGCTGTTTTTT
TRBJ1-2 | TRBD1 | TRBV7-9 | 15 | - | CASSLDRGLPYGYTF | TGTGCCAGCAGCTTGGACAGGGGGCTCCCCTATGGCTACACCTTC
TRBJ2-7 | - | TRBV7-6 | 14 | - | CASSPLTGYYEQYF | TGTGCCAGCAGTCCTTTGACAGGCTACTACGAGCAGTACTTC
TRBJ2-2 | - | TRBV5-1 | 14 | - | CASSLQADTGELFF | TGCGCCAGCAGCTTACAGGCGGACACCGGGGAGCTGTTTTTT
TRBJ2-1 | TRBD2 | TRBV7-2 | 13 | few | CASSSEPGGRQFF | TGTGCCAGCAGCTCGGAGCCGGGAGGTAGACAGTTCTTC
TRBJ2-1 | TRBD2 | TRBV5-1 | 16 | - | CASSWSPGLAQSEQFF | TGCGCCAGCAGCTGGAGTCCGGGACTAGCCCAGAGTGAGCAGTTCTTC
TRBJ1-1 | TRBD1 | TRBV5-5 | 13 | few | CASSATGYTEAFF | TGTGCCAGCAGCGCGACAGGGTACACTGAAGCTTTCTTT
TRBJ2-7 | - | TRBV19 | 14 | - | CASSKQGPPYEQYF | TGTGCCAGTAGTAAGCAGGGTCCCCCCTACGAGCAGTACTTC
TRBJ2-7 | TRBD1 | TRBV10-2 | 15 | - | CASSGRDRVWYEQYF | TGCGCCAGCAGTGGCCGGGACAGGGTGTGGTACGAGCAGTACTTC
TRBJ2-2 | - | TRBV9 | 15 | - | CASSATGLGTGELFF | TGTGCCAGCAGCGCTACAGGGCTGGGCACCGGGGAGCTGTTTTTT
TRBJ2-5 | TRBD2 | TRBV9 | 15 | medium-sized | CASSSGGGPQETQYF | TGTGCCAGCAGCAGCGGGGGGGGTCCCCAAGAGACCCAGTACTTC
TRBJ1-4 | TRBD1 | TRBV19 | 15 | once | CASSKVQGVSEKLFF | TGTGCCAGTAGTAAGGTACAGGGGGTCAGTGAAAAACTGTTTTTT
TRBJ2-7 | - | TRBV28 | 14 | - | CASSPRGRWLEQYF | TGTGCCAGCAGCCCGCGGGGCCGGTGGCTCGAGCAGTACTTC
TRBJ1-4 | TRBD1 | TRBV19 | 13 | - | CASSQERTGGKFF | TGTGCCAGTAGCCAGGAAAGGACAGGGGGCAAGTTTTTT
TRBJ1-2 | TRBD1 | TRBV19 | 15 | few | CASSRKGTGTHGYTF | TGTGCCAGTAGCCGTAAAGGGACAGGGACCCATGGCTACACCTTC
TRBJ2-1 | TRBD2 | TRBV9 | 13 | - | CASSVGLAGEQFF | TGTGCCAGCAGCGTAGGGCTAGCGGGAGAGCAGTTCTTC
TRBJ1-1 | - | TRBV9 | 14 | - | CASSAQTAYTEAFF | TGTGCCAGCAGCGCCCAGACTGCGTACACTGAAGCTTTCTTT
TRBJ2-7 | - | TRBV7-3 | 13 | - | CASSRGDSYEQYF | TGTGCCAGCAGCCGTGGAGACTCCTACGAGCAGTACTTC
TRBJ1-2 | - | TRBV5-1 | 13 | - | CASSLGTSYGYTF | TGCGCCAGCAGCTTGGGGACATCCTATGGCTACACCTTC
TRBJ2-7 | - | TRBV27 | 15 | once | CASSSPRLGVYEQYF | TGTGCCAGCAGTTCTCCCCGGCTAGGGGTTTACGAGCAGTACTTC
TRBJ1-4 | - | TRBV5-1 | 14 | - | CASSLTSRGEKLFF | TGCGCCAGCAGCTTGACATCTAGAGGGGAAAAACTGTTTTTT
TRBJ2-1 | - | TRBV2 | 11 | - | CASSLYNEQFF | TGTGCCAGCAGCCTCTACAATGAGCAGTTCTTC
TRBJ2-1 | TRBD2 | TRBV19 | 13 | - | CASIGTSVGEQFF | TGTGCCAGCATAGGGACTAGCGTAGGTGAGCAGTTCTTC
TRBJ2-3 | - | TRBV27 | 13 | - | CASSSRITDTQYF | TGTGCCAGCAGTTCGCGGATCACAGATACGCAGTATTTT
TRBJ2-7 | - | TRBV28 | 15 | - | CASNGFRQSAYEQYF | TGTGCCAGCAACGGTTTTCGACAATCAGCATACGAGCAGTACTTC